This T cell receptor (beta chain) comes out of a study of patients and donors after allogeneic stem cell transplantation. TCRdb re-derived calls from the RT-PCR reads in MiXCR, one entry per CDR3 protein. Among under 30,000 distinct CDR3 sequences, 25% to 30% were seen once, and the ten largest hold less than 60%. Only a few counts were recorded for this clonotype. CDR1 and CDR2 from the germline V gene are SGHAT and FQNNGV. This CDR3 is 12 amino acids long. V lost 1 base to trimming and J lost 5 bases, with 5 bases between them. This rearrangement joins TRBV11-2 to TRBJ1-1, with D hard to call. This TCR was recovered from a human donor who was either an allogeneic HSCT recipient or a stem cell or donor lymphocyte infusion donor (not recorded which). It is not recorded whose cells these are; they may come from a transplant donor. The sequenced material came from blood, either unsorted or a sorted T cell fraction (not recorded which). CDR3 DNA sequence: TGTGCCAGCAGCTTAGTCGGAACTGAAGCTTTCTTT. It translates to CASSLVGTEAFF.